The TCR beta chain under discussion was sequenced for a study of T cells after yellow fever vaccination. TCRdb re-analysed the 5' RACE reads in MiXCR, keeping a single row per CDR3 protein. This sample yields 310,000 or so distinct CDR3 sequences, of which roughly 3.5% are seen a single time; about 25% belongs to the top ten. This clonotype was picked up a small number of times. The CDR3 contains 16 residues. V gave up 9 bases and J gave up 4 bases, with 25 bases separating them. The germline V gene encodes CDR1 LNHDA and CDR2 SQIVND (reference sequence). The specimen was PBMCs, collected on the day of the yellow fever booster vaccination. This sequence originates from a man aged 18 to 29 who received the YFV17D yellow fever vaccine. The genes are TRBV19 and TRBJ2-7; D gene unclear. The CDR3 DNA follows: TGTGCCAGGGAAACCAACAGTTGTGAAGGGTTTTACGAGCAGTACTTC. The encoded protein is CARETNSCEGFYEQYF.